This T cell receptor beta chain emerged from a study of CD8 T cells in Susac syndrome. Whole-study context: When their blood was taken, patients with Susac syndrome were therapy-naive, taking corticosteroids, or taking intravenous immunoglobulin alone. Broader study findings: The study recognized that its TCR sequencing and HLA analysis covered a relatively small number of individuals.

V was trimmed by 5 bases and J by 3 bases, leaving 16 bases between them. Germline V gene lookup returns CDR1 SGHTA and CDR2 FQGNSA. This CDR3 comprises 15 residues. It was with random hexamers that roughly 0.45 to 1 ug RNA was reverse transcribed. One entry per CDR3 protein, called by TCRdb with MiXCR from the immunoSEQ multiplex PCR reads. The sample holds about 160,000 distinct CDR3 sequences, about 96% seen once. A remark on this clonotype: Its antigen is as yet unknown.

High-throughput TCR beta sequencing covered peripheral CD8+ and CD4+ T cells. The receptor was isolated from a human donor with Susac syndrome. This rearrangement joins TRBV7-2 to TRBJ1-1; the D gene is possibly TRBD1 (5 bases). The sequenced sample was CD4+ T cells from PBMCs. CDR3 region: CASSPMLEGHTEAFF. CDR3 in DNA: TGTGCCAGCAGCCCGATGTTGGAGGGACACACTGAAGCTTTCTTT.